The entry below gives a single TCR beta chain sequence along with its context. Profiling that covered TCR beta VDJ and CDR3 relied on genomic DNA as its template. In TCRdb, the reads were re-called with MiXCR into one record per CDR3 protein. The table records 200,000 or so distinct CDR3 sequences, roughly 64% of them present only once. The sample originates from a study of CD8+CD57+ T cells in acquired aplastic anemia. The CDR3 has 17 residues. Germline CDR1 is MGHDK and CDR2 is SYGVNS. The V and J ends lost 7 bases and 3 bases, in that order; junction bases with no gene match: 16. The sequenced sample consisted of sorted CD4+, CD8+, or CD8+CD57+ T cells (not recorded which) from PBMCs. The chain has TRBV25-1 and TRBJ2-3; 7 positions agree with TRBD2. This receptor was identified in a human donor with severe aplastic anemia or a healthy control (not recorded which). Here the CDR3 DNA reads TGTGCCAGCACAGGGCTCGCGGGAGCCTCCGCTACAGATACGCAGTATTTT. This codes for CASTGLAGASATDTQYF.